Listed here are 31 T cell receptor beta chains from one sample, sequenced in a study of cytomegalovirus exposure and HLA in healthy donors. TCRdb's table, derived via immunoSEQ multiplex PCR, lists solely in-frame clones and lacks some. Of about 88,000 clones listed, 80% to 85% were seen once; the top ten hold 12%. Sequenced material: PBMCs. The receptors were sampled from a young woman in good health and CMV-seropositive.

The chain uses TRBV19 and TRBJ1-1; 8 positions match TRBD1. The CDR3 extends over 14 amino acids. The ends lost 5 bases at V and 12 bases at J; junction bases unmatched: 14. From germline, CDR1 is LNHDA and CDR2 SQIVND (reference sequence). CDR3: CASSVNPGGGKTFF. CDR3 in DNA: TGTGCCAGTAGTGTCAACCCAGGGGGCGGAAAGACTTTCTTT.

This chain uses TRBV6-5 with TRBJ1-2; the D gene is possibly TRBD1 (5 bases). V lost 4 bases and J 2 bases, leaving 14 bases between the germline ends. CDR1 MNHEY and CDR2 SVGAGI come from the germline V gene. The CDR3 is 15 residues long. Written as DNA, the CDR3 is TGTGCCAGCAGTTGGGGCCCCGGGCTCAACTATGGCTACACCTTC. Translation: CASSWGPGLNYGYTF.

The V gene is TRBV4-3, the J gene TRBJ1-5; D not resolved. Trimming took 0 bases from V and 7 from J, leaving 19 bases between them. This CDR3 contains 17 residues. CDR1 and CDR2 (germline): LGHNA, YSLEER. CDR3 amino acids: CASSQDSPGRVWQPQHF. CDR3 DNA: TGCGCCAGCAGCCAAGACTCCCCGGGAAGGGTTTGGCAGCCCCAGCATTTT.

Many counts were recorded for this clone. In nucleotides, the CDR3 is TGTGCCAGCAGCTTAAACAGCAACGAGCAGTACTTC. Translating gives CASSLNSNEQYF. This chain joins TRBV7-9 and TRBJ2-7, with no clear D. The germline gives CDR1 SEHNR, CDR2 FQNEAQ (reference sequence). Trimming pared 2 bases from V and 5 bases from J, leaving 7 bases between. CDR3 length equals 12 residues. The full variable domain, completed using reference TRBV7-9 and TRBJ2-7, is DTGVSQNPRHKITKRGQNVTFRCDPISEHNRLYWYRQTLGQGPEFLTYFQNEAQLEKSRLLSDRFSAERPKGSFSTLEIQRTEQGDSAMYLCASSLNSNEQYFGPGTRLTVT.

V is TRBV6-4 and J is TRBJ2-2; tentative D call: TRBD2 (6 bases). There are 14 residues in the CDR3. Germline V CDR1 and CDR2: MRHNA, SNTAGT. Trimming cost V 4 bases and J 4 bases, with 10 bases left between them. CDR3 loop: CASSAGGTTGELFF. Written as DNA, the CDR3 is TGTGCCAGCAGTGCCGGGGGTACCACCGGGGAGCTGTTTTTT.

J is TRBJ2-2 and V is TRBV6-1; TRBD1 matches 9 bases. The junction had 6 bases not matched to a gene; V was cut back by 8 bases and J by 5 bases. This CDR3 has 14 amino acids. Germline V lookup: CDR1 MNHNS, CDR2 SASEGT. DNA of the CDR3: TGTGCCAGCGAGACAGGGGGTAGTACCGGGGAGCTGTTTTTT. Residues: CASETGGSTGELFF.

The V gene is TRBV18, the J gene TRBJ2-1, with D maybe TRBD2 (7 bases). Per germline, CDR1 KGHSH and CDR2 LQKENI. This CDR3 contains 14 residues. Trimming stripped 5 bases from V and 5 bases from J, with 13 bases between. CDR3 residues: CASSWGGTNNEQFF. The CDR3 DNA is TGTGCCAGCTCATGGGGAGGGACAAACAATGAGCAGTTCTTC.

V is TRBV27 and J is TRBJ2-7; TRBD1 is a possible D gene (5 bases). The germline V gene has CDR1 MNHEY and CDR2 SMNVEV (reference sequence). CDR3 length equals 13 residues. V shed 9 bases and J shed 2 bases, with 14 bases lying between them. DNA for the CDR3: TGTGCCAGTGCTGAACAGGACGCCTACGAGCAGTACTTC. Its protein is CASAEQDAYEQYF.

J is TRBJ2-2 and V is TRBV4-1, with D uncertain. This CDR3 comprises 13 residues. The germline V and J ends were trimmed by 3 bases and 4 bases, with 6 bases remaining between them. Germline CDR1 MGHRA, CDR2 YSYEKL. For the CDR3, the DNA is TGCGCCAGCAGCCACAAACTCACCGGGGAGCTGTTTTTT. It yields the protein CASSHKLTGELFF.

The J gene is TRBJ2-5, the V gene TRBV28, with D possibly matching TRBD1 (6 bases). Trimming cost V 3 bases and J 5 bases, with 22 bases left between them. The CDR3 has 17 amino acids. The germline V gene has CDR1 MDHEN and CDR2 SYDVKM. CDR3 amino acids: CASSFSDTGPGQETQYF. The CDR3, as DNA: TGTGCCAGCAGTTTCTCCGATACAGGGCCGGGTCAGGAGACCCAGTACTTC.

This chain joins TRBV4-2 and TRBJ1-2; perhaps TRBD1 as D (6 bases). V lost 2 bases and J lost 5, with 12 bases in between. The CDR3 has 14 amino acids. Germline CDR1 is LGHNA and CDR2 is YNFKEQ. In DNA, the CDR3 is TGTGCCAGCAGCCAAATAACAGGGTCTTATGGCTACACCTTC. Encoded protein: CASSQITGSYGYTF.

The chain links TRBV7-9 to TRBJ2-7; D is possibly TRBD2 (5 bases). The CDR3 runs to 14 residues. Germline values: CDR1 SEHNR, CDR2 FQNEAQ (reference sequence). V shed 5 bases and J shed 7 bases, with 18 bases lying between them. CDR3 sequence reads: CASSLNMRAEEQYF. The CDR3 nucleotides are TGTGCCAGCAGCCTAAACATGAGGGCGGAAGAGCAGTACTTC. Using reference TRBV7-9 and TRBJ2-7 for the parts outside the CDR3, the full variable domain is DTGVSQNPRHKITKRGQNVTFRCDPISEHNRLYWYRQTLGQGPEFLTYFQNEAQLEKSRLLSDRFSAERPKGSFSTLEIQRTEQGDSAMYLCASSLNMRAEEQYFGPGTRLTVT.

The V and J genes are TRBV7-9 and TRBJ2-3; tentatively, D is TRBD2 (5 bases). Germline values: CDR1 SEHNR, CDR2 FQNEAQ (reference sequence). V dropped 5 bases and J dropped 6 bases, with 9 bases sitting between them. The CDR3 is made up of 12 amino acids. In DNA, the CDR3 is TGTGCCAGCAGCCGGACTGGGGATACGCAGTATTTT. It yields the protein CASSRTGDTQYF. The full variable domain, completed using reference TRBV7-9 and TRBJ2-3, is DTGVSQNPRHKITKRGQNVTFRCDPISEHNRLYWYRQTLGQGPEFLTYFQNEAQLEKSRLLSDRFSAERPKGSFSTLEIQRTEQGDSAMYLCASSRTGDTQYFGPGTRLTVL.

The chain has TRBV28 and TRBJ2-5; TRBD1 aligns across 8 bases. This CDR3 contains 17 residues. Trimming cost V 3 bases and J 2 bases; bases outside gene matches: 11. Per germline, CDR1 MDHEN and CDR2 SYDVKM. The CDR3 region has the DNA TGTGCCAGCAGTTTCCACCAGACAGGGGCCGGTCAAGAGACCCAGTACTTC. Translated: CASSFHQTGAGQETQYF.

The gene calls are TRBV6-6 and TRBJ2-7, with TRBD1 identical over 10 bases. Germline loops: CDR1 MNHNY, CDR2 SVGAGI (reference sequence). Losses at the gene ends were 2 bases for V and 5 bases for J; bases not matched to a gene: 0. CDR3 length equals 13 residues. CDR3 region: CASSYDRGHEQYF. DNA of the CDR3: TGTGCCAGCAGTTACGACAGGGGGCACGAGCAGTACTTC.

This sequence joins TRBV7-2 and TRBJ2-1; maybe TRBD1 (7 bases). The V and J ends lost 3 bases and 5 bases respectively, with 8 bases between them. Germline V lookup: CDR1 SGHTA, CDR2 FQGNSA. There are 13 residues in the CDR3. The CDR3 protein is CASSFRGDNEQFF. CDR3 nucleotide sequence: TGTGCCAGCAGCTTCAGGGGGGACAATGAGCAGTTCTTC.

The rearrangement links TRBV6-1 to TRBJ2-5; the match to TRBD1 covers 8 bases. Germline CDR1 reads MNHNS; CDR2 reads SASEGT. CDR3 length: 15 amino acids. The V gene end was trimmed by 5 bases and the J gene end by 1 base; junction bases not matched to a gene: 6. The CDR3 loop is CASSRRTGIQETQYF. CDR3 bases: TGTGCCAGCAGTAGACGGACAGGGATCCAAGAGACCCAGTACTTC.

This clone was detected a few times. The chain recombines TRBV29-1 with TRBJ1-3; 7 bases are a match to TRBD1. Germline V gives CDR1 SQVTM, CDR2 ANQGSEA. This CDR3 has 15 residues. V lost 3 bases, J lost 5 bases, and 10 bases stayed unmatched. The CDR3 spells CSVDLLQGGRNTIYF. The CDR3 DNA is TGCAGCGTTGACCTACTTCAGGGGGGAAGAAACACCATATATTTT.

This clone occurred a few times. V usage is TRBV5-1 and J usage is TRBJ2-1, with 10 bases identical to TRBD2. After removal of 3 bases from V and 4 bases from J, the junction contained 10 bases not matched to a gene. Germline V lookup: CDR1 SGHRS, CDR2 YFSETQ. There are 17 residues in the CDR3. The CDR3 coding sequence is TGCGCCAGCAGCTCCGTGCCCGAGCGGGGGGGATACAATGAGCAGTTCTTC. This encodes CASSSVPERGGYNEQFF. Full variable domain (remainder filled in from reference TRBV5-1 and TRBJ2-1): KAGVTQTPRYLIKTRGQQVTLSCSPISGHRSVSWYQQTPGQGLQFLFEYFSETQRNKGNFPGRFSGRQFSNSRSEMNVSTLELGDSALYLCASSSVPERGGYNEQFFGPGTRLTVL.

The V and J genes are TRBV5-1 and TRBJ2-3; TRBD2 matches at 11 bases. The J segment lost 1 base and the V segment lost 2 bases, leaving 3 bases of the junction unmatched. Germline CDR1 and CDR2: SGHRS and YFSETQ. The CDR3 totals 16 residues. The CDR3 nucleotides are TGCGCCAGCAGCTTCGAACTAGCGGGGGGCACAGATACGCAGTATTTT. This encodes CASSFELAGGTDTQYF.

The chain has TRBV28 and TRBJ2-5; 14 bases map to TRBD2. Germline V CDR1 and CDR2: MDHEN, SYDVKM. The ends lost 2 bases at V and 5 bases at J; junction bases unmatched: 10. CDR3 length: 18 amino acids. The CDR3 region has the DNA TGTGCCAGCAGTTTACTCGGGACTAGCGGGGGCCAGATGGAGACCCAGTACTTC. Its translation: CASSLLGTSGGQMETQYF. Looking up the rest from reference TRBV28 and TRBJ2-5 gives the full variable domain: DVKVTQSSRYLVKRTGEKVFLECVQDMDHENMFWYRQDPGLGLRLIYFSYDVKMKEKGDIPEGYSVSREKKERFSLILESASTNQTSMYLCASSLLGTSGGQMETQYFGPGTRLLVL.

The chain combines TRBV5-1 with TRBJ1-1, with 8 bases aligning to TRBD1. Germline V gene data show CDR1 as SGHRS and CDR2 as YFSETQ. The V gene end was trimmed by 5 bases and the J gene end by 3 bases; junction bases not matched to a gene: 3. The CDR3 is 13 amino acids. The CDR3 DNA reads TGCGCCAGCAGTCTACAGGGGGACACTGAAGCTTTCTTT. It codes for CASSLQGDTEAFF.

The chain is built from TRBV30 and TRBJ2-7; the D gene is possibly TRBD1 (5 bases). CDR3 length: 12 residues. V gave up 7 bases and J gave up 1 base, with 11 bases separating them. Germline V gene lookup returns CDR1 GTSNPN and CDR2 SVGIG (reference sequence). The CDR3: CALSPGSYEQYF. The CDR3, as DNA: TGTGCCTTGAGCCCAGGGTCCTACGAGCAGTACTTC.

The chain is built from TRBV27 and TRBJ1-5; 8 nucleotides align to TRBD1. The CDR3 has 16 residues. The V gene end was trimmed by 2 bases and the J gene end by 2 bases; junction bases not matched to a gene: 5. Germline V gene lookup returns CDR1 MNHEY and CDR2 SMNVEV (reference sequence). The CDR3 DNA reads TGTGCCAGCAGTTTAGGACAGGGCGGGGGCAATCAGCCCCAGCATTTT. This codes for CASSLGQGGGNQPQHF.

The V and J genes are TRBV7-3 and TRBJ2-3, with 13 bases aligning to TRBD2. With V trimmed by 5 bases and J by 2 bases, 7 bases remained unmatched. This CDR3 region has 17 residues. CDR1 is SGHTA, CDR2 FQGTGA, per germline. For the CDR3, the DNA is TGTGCCAGCAGCGCGAAGACTAGCGGGGGGATCACAGATACGCAGTATTTT. It specifies CASSAKTSGGITDTQYF. The whole variable domain, filled in from reference TRBV7-3 and TRBJ2-3, reads GAGVSQTPSNKVTEKGKYVELRCDPISGHTALYWYRQSLGQGPEFLIYFQGTGAADDSGLPNDRFFAVRPEGSVSTLKIQRTERGDSAVYLCASSAKTSGGITDTQYFGPGTRLTVL.

Comment on this clone: Within the sample, other DNA sequences also encode this same CDR3. The chain links TRBV9 to TRBJ2-3, with 9 bases matching TRBD2. CDR3 size: 15 residues. V dropped 0 bases and J dropped 6; count of bases not matched to a gene: 5. The germline CDR1 and CDR2 sequences are SGDLS and YYNGEE. The CDR3: CASSVGGGGADTQYF. CDR3 bases: TGTGCCAGCAGCGTAGGTGGCGGGGGGGCGGATACGCAGTATTTT.

This chain links TRBV2 with TRBJ1-5; 9 bases map to TRBD1. Germline lookup yields CDR1 SNHLY and CDR2 FYNNEI. J lost 5 bases, V lost 7 bases, and 6 bases had no gene match. This CDR3 comprises 14 residues. Here the CDR3 DNA reads TGTGCCAGCACCAGACAGGGGGGTGATCAGCCCCAGCATTTT. Encoded protein: CASTRQGGDQPQHF. The full variable domain, with the rest looked up from reference TRBV2 and TRBJ1-5, is EPEVTQTPSHQVTQMGQEVILRCVPISNHLYFYWYRQILGQKVEFLVSFYNNEISEKSEIFDDQFSVERPDGSNFTLKIRSTKLEDSAMYFCASTRQGGDQPQHFGDGTRLSIL.

CDR3 residues: CASRRQGGNTDTQYF. CDR3 nucleotides: TGTGCCAGCAGGAGACAGGGTGGGAACACAGATACGCAGTATTTT. This chain joins TRBV5-4 and TRBJ2-3, with 7 bases identical to TRBD1. V dropped 5 bases and J dropped 2; count of bases not matched to a gene: 8. Germline CDR1 is SGHNT and CDR2 is YYREEE (reference sequence). This CDR3 is built from 15 residues.

J is TRBJ2-4 and V is TRBV28; 10 nucleotides agree with TRBD2. The CDR3 is 15 amino acids. Looked up from germline, CDR1 is MDHEN and CDR2 is SYDVKM. V gave up 9 bases and J gave up 7 bases; unmatched junction bases: 12. CDR3 in amino acids: CASTSSGGAQNIQYF. The CDR3 DNA sequence: TGTGCCAGTACTTCTAGCGGGGGCGCCCAGAACATTCAGTACTTC.

The chain recombines TRBV9 with TRBJ2-1, with 9 bases matching TRBD2. After removal of 2 bases from V and 6 bases from J, the junction contained 6 bases not matched to a gene. Per germline, CDR1 SGDLS and CDR2 YYNGEE. This CDR3 contains 15 residues. Here the CDR3 DNA reads TGTGCCAGCAGCGTTTCCGGGACTAGCTTCAATGAGCAGTTCTTC. It encodes CASSVSGTSFNEQFF.

The table lists this clone with a few counts. V gene TRBV18 combines with J gene TRBJ2-7, with D perhaps matching TRBD2 (6 bases). This CDR3 spans 14 amino acids. V lost 0 bases and J 2 bases, leaving 8 bases between the germline ends. Germline loops: CDR1 KGHSH, CDR2 LQKENI. The CDR3 DNA reads TGTGCCAGCTCACCACCGTCGGGGGCCTACGAGCAGTACTTC. Its translation: CASSPPSGAYEQYF.